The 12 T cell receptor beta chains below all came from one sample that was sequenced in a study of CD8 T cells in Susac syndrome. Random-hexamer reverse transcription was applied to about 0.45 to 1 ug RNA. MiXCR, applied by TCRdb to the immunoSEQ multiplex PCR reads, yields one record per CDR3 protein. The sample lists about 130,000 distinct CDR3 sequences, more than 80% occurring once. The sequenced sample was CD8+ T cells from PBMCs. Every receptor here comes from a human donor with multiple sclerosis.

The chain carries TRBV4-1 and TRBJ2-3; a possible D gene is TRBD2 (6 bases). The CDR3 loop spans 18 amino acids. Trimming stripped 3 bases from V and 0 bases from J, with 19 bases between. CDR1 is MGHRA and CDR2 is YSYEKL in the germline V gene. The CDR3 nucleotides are TGCGCCAGCAGCCACTATCGGGCTGTAGCGGCTAGCACAGATACGCAGTATTTT. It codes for CASSHYRAVAASTDTQYF.

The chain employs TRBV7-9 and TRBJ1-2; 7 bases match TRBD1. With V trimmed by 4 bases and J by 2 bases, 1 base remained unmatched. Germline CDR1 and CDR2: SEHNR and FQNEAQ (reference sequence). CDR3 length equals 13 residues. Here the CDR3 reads CASSSTGNYGYTF. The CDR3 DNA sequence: TGTGCCAGCAGCTCGACAGGGAACTATGGCTACACCTTC.

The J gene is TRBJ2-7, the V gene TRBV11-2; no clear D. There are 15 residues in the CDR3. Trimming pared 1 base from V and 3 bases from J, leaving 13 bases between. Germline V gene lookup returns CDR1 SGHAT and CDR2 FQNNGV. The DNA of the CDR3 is TGTGCCAGCAGCTTAGCCCGAGGACCTAACTACGAGCAGTACGTC. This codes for CASSLARGPNYEQYV.

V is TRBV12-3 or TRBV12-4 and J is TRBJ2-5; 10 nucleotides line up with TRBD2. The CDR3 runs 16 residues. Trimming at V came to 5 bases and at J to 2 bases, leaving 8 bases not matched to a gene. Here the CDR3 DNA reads TGTGCCAGCAGTACCCCTAGCGGGGGCTATCAAGAGACCCAGTACTTC. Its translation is CASSTPSGGYQETQYF.

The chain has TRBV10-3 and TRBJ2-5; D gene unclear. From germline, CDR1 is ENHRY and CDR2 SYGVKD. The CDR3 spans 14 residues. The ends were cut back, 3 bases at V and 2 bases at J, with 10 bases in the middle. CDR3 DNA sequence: TGTGCCATCAGTGACGGCAGAGAGCAAGAGACCCAGTACTTC. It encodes CAISDGREQETQYF.

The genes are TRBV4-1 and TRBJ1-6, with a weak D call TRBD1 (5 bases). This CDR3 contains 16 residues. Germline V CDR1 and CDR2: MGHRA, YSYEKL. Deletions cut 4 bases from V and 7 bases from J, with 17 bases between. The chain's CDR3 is CASSPPAAGSNSPLHF. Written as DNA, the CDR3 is TGCGCCAGCAGCCCCCCGGCAGCAGGGTCGAATTCACCCCTCCACTTT.

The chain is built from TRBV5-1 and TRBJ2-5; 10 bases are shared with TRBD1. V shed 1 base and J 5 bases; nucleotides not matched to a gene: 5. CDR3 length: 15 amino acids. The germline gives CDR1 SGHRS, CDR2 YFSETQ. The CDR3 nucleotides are TGCGCCAGCAGCTTGAAACCGGGACAGGGGGAGACCCAGTACTTC. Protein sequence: CASSLKPGQGETQYF.

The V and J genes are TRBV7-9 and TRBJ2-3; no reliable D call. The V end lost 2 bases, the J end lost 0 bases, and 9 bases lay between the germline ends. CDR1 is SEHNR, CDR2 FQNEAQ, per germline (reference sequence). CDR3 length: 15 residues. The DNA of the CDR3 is TGTGCCAGCAGCTTACAGGAATCCAGCACAGATACGCAGTATTTT. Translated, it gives CASSLQESSTDTQYF.

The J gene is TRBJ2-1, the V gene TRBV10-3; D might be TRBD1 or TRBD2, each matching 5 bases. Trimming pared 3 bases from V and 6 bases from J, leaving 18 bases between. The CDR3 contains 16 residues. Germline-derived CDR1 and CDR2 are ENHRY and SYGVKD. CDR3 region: CAISDPKGPSPNEQFF. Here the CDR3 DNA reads TGTGCCATCAGTGACCCCAAGGGACCCTCCCCCAATGAGCAGTTCTTC.

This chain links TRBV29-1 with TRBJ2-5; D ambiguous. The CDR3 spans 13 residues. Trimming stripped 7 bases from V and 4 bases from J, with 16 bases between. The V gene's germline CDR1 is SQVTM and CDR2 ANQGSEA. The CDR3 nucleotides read TGCAGCGCCCCGGACCACCTACTAGAGACCCAGTACTTC. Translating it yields CSAPDHLLETQYF.

DNA of the CDR3: TGTGCCTCTGGCGAAGAGCGGGAGATCGTTGAGCAGTTCTTC. Encoded protein: CASGEEREIVEQFF. The chain couples TRBV30 to TRBJ2-1; 8 bases match TRBD2. CDR3 size: 14 residues. CDR1 and CDR2 (germline): GTSNPN, SVGIG (reference sequence). The junction had 14 bases not matched to a gene; V was cut back by 7 bases and J by 9 bases. The full variable domain, with the rest looked up from reference TRBV30 and TRBJ2-1, is SQTIHQWPATLVQPVGSPLSLECTVEGTSNPNLYWYRQAAGRGLQLLFYSVGIGQISSEVPQNLSASRPQDRQFILSSKKLLLSDSGFYLCASGEEREIVEQFFGPGTRLTVL.

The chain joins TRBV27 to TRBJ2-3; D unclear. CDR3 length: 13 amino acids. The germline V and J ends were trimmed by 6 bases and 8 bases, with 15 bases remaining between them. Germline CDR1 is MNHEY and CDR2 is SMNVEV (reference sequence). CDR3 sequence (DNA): TGTGCCAGCAGCTCATCTTCAGAGCTTACGCAGTATTTT. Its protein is CASSSSSELTQYF.